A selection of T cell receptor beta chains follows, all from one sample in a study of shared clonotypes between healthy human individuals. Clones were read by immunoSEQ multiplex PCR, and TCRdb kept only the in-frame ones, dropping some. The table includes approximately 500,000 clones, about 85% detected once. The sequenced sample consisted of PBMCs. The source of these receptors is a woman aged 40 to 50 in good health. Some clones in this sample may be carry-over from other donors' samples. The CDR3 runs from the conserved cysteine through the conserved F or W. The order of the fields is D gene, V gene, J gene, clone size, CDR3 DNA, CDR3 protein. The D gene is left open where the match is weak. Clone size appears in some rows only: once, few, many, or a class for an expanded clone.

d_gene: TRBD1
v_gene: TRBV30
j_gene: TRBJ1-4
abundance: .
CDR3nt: TGTGCCTGGACGGGACAGGGCCAACCTTCAGAAAAACTGTTTTTT
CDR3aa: CAWTGQGQPSEKLFF

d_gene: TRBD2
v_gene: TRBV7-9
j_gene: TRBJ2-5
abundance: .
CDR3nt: TGTGCCAGCAGCTTACTACTGACTAGCCGAGAGACCCAGTACTTC
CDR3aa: CASSLLLTSRETQYF

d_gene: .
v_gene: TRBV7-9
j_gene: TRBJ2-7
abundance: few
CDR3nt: TGTGCCAGCAGCTCTCCATCGGTGGGGGCAGACGAGCAGTACTTC
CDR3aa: CASSSPSVGADEQYF

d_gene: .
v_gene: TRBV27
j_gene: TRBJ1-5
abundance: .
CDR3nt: TGTGCCAGCAGTTTATTCGCCTACAATAGCAATCAGCCCCAGCATTTT
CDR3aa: CASSLFAYNSNQPQHF

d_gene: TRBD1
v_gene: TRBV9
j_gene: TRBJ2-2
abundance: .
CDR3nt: TGTGCCAGCAGCGTAGCTATAGGGGGACAGGGAGACGGGGAGCTGTTTTTT
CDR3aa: CASSVAIGGQGDGELFF

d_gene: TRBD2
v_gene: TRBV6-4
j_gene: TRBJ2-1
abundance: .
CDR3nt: TGTGCCAGCAGCAAACTAGCGGGAGGGGATGAGCAGTTCTTC
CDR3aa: CASSKLAGGDEQFF

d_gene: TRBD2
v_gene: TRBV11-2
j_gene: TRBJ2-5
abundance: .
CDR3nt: TGTGCCAGCGGATTACTAGCGGGGGGACAAGAGACCCAGTACTTC
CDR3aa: CASGLLAGGQETQYF

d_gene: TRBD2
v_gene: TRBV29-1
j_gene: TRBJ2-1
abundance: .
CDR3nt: TGCAGCGTGGGGACTAGCGGGTGGAATGAGCAGTTCTTC
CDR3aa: CSVGTSGWNEQFF

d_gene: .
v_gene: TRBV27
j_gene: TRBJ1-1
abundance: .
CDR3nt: TGTGCCTCGCAACGGGTCCCGGGTGCTGAAGCTTTCTTT
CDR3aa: CASQRVPGAEAFF

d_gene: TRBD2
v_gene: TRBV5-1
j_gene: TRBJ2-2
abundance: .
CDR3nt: TGCGCCAGCAGCAGGGGACTAGCGGGCCCGAACACCGGGGAGCTGTTTTTT
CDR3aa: CASSRGLAGPNTGELFF

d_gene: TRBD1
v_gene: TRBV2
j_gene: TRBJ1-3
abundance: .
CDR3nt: TGTGCCAGCAGTTCGGACAGGGGATCTGGAAACACCATATATTTT
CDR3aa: CASSSDRGSGNTIYF

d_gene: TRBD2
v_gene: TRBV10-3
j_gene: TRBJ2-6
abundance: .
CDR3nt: TGTGCCTCAACGGGGGGAGGAGGGGCCAACGTCCTGACTTTC
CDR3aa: CASTGGGGANVLTF

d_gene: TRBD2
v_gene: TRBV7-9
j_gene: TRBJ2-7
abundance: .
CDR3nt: TGTGCCAGCAGCCCACTAGCGGCGCCCTACGAGCAGTACTTC
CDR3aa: CASSPLAAPYEQYF

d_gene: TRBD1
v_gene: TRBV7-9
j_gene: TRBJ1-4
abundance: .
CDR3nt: TGTGCCAGCAGCCGGCAACAGGGGGTAAAACTGTTTTTT
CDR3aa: CASSRQQGVKLFF

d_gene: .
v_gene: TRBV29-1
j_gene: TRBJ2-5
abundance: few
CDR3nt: TGCAGCGTTGAAGAGACCAGGGAGGCGACCCAGTACTTC
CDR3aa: CSVEETREATQYF

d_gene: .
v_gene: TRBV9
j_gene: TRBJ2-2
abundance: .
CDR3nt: TGTGCCAGCAGCACCCACCGGGAAACCGGGGAGCTGTTTTTT
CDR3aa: CASSTHRETGELFF

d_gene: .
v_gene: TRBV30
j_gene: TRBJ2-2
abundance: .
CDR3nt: TGTGCCTGGAGTGTAACCAGGAACACCGGGGAGCTGTTTTTT
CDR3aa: CAWSVTRNTGELFF

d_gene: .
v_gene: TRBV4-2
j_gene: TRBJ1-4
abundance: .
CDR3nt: TGTGCCAGCAGCAAAGTAACCACTAATGAAAAACTGTTTTTT
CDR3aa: CASSKVTTNEKLFF

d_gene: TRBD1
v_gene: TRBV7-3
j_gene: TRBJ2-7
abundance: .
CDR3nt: TGTGCCAGCAGCTTGACAGGGGGGTCTACCTACGAGCAGTACTTC
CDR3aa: CASSLTGGSTYEQYF

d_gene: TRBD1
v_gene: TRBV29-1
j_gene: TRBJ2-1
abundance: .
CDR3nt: TGCAGCGCCGAAGTTCTTCCGGGACAGGGGATCTACAATGAGCAGTTCTTC
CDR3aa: CSAEVLPGQGIYNEQFF